These T cell receptor beta chains were read from a single sample in a study of cytomegalovirus exposure and HLA in healthy donors. Some clones are missing from TCRdb's copy, which holds only in-frame ones; the method was immunoSEQ multiplex PCR. The sample carries tens of thousands of clones, about 77% recorded once. The source material was PBMCs. The receptors come from a woman in her 30s in good health and CMV-seronegative. The CDR3 runs from the conserved cysteine through the conserved F or W. A D gene is named only where the DNA matches it firmly. The size field is filled for only some rows; it gives once, few, many or a size class.

d_call | j_call | clone_size | v_call | cdr3_nt | cdr3_aa
. | TRBJ1-3 | . | TRBV14 | TGTGCCAGCAGCCTGCTGGGACTTTCTGGAAACACCATATATTTT | CASSLLGLSGNTIYF
TRBD1 | TRBJ1-2 | . | TRBV4-2 | TGTGCCAGCAGCCAAGAAGCGACAGGGGGAGGCTACACCTTC | CASSQEATGGGYTF
TRBD1 | TRBJ2-2 | . | TRBV19 | TGTGCCAGTAGTCTCGGGACAGGGCTATTTCTCGGGGAGCTGTTTTTT | CASSLGTGLFLGELFF
TRBD1 | TRBJ2-6 | . | TRBV2 | TGTGCCAGCAGCGAGACAGGGGGCGCTGGGGCCAACGTCCTGACTTTC | CASSETGGAGANVLTF
. | TRBJ2-2 | . | TRBV6-1 | TGTGCCAGCAGTGCGCCAGGGACCGGGGAGCTGTTTTTT | CASSAPGTGELFF
. | TRBJ1-4 | . | TRBV14 | TGTGCCAGCAGCCAAGAACAGTGGAATGAAAAACTGTTTTTT | CASSQEQWNEKLFF
. | TRBJ2-1 | . | TRBV6-6 | TGTGCCAGCATAGTCGACAGCAGGAATGAGCAGTTCTTC | CASIVDSRNEQFF
TRBD1 | TRBJ1-4 | . | TRBV4-3 | TGCGCCAGCAGCCAATCCGACAGGGGCCACATAGAAACTAATGAAAAACTGTTTTTT | CASSQSDRGHIETNEKLFF
TRBD1 | TRBJ1-1 | . | TRBV7-9 | TGTGCCAGCAGGACAGGGACTGGCACTGAAGCTTTCTTT | CASRTGTGTEAFF
. | TRBJ1-2 | few | TRBV19 | TGTGCTTTTTGCAAGCAGAAGGCGGCATACGGCTACACCTTC | CAFCKQKAAYGYTF
. | TRBJ2-3 | few | TRBV7-2 | TGTGCCAGCAGCTCCCTAGTCCGCACAGATACGCAGTATTTT | CASSSLVRTDTQYF
. | TRBJ1-1 | . | TRBV5-6 | TGTGCCAGCAGCACCCTTAGGCTAGACAGTTTATCCACTGAAGCTTTCTTT | CASSTLRLDSLSTEAFF
TRBD2 | TRBJ2-2 | . | TRBV5-1 | TGCGCCAGCAGCTTGGGGAAAGGACTAGCGGGAGGCCCAACCGGGGAGCTGTTTTTT | CASSLGKGLAGGPTGELFF
. | TRBJ1-1 | . | TRBV18 | TGTGCCAGCTCAACGGGTGGTGACACTGAAGCTTTCTTT | CASSTGGDTEAFF
. | TRBJ2-7 | . | TRBV7-9 | TGTTCCAGCTCACCGGCCGGCCAGGCAGCTTATCACGAGCAGTACTTC | CSSSPAGQAAYHEQYF
. | TRBJ2-7 | . | TRBV5-6 | TGTGCCAGCAGTTCTACTTACGAGCAGTACTTC | CASSSTYEQYF
TRBD1 | TRBJ2-2 | . | TRBV25-1 | TGTGCCAGCAGTGAGCCCCGACAGGGATCCGGGGAGCTGTTTTTT | CASSEPRQGSGELFF
. | TRBJ1-1 | . | TRBV30 | TGTGCCTGGAGTGTGGTGAGGGAAACTGAAGCTTTCTTT | CAWSVVRETEAFF
TRBD2 | TRBJ2-3 | few | TRBV15 | TGTGCCACCAGCCGTGGCGGGAGTGCTAGCACAGATACGCAGTATTTT | CATSRGGSASTDTQYF
. | TRBJ2-7 | . | TRBV5-1 | TGCGCCAGCAGCTTGCCCTGGGGGGATCCCCCCTACGAGCAGTACTTC | CASSLPWGDPPYEQYF
. | TRBJ2-7 | . | TRBV2 | TGTGCCAGCAGTGAAATAGTGGCGGCGAGCTCCTACGAGCAGTACTTC | CASSEIVAASSYEQYF
. | TRBJ1-4 | once | TRBV28 | TGTGCCAGCAGTTTGGCGGGGAACCGTCTTAATGAAAAACTGTTTTTT | CASSLAGNRLNEKLFF
. | TRBJ2-1 | . | TRBV27 | TGTGCCAGCAGTCCTGCACAGGCGTCCTACAATGAGCAGTTCTTC | CASSPAQASYNEQFF
. | TRBJ2-5 | . | TRBV7-9 | TGTGCCAGCAGCCCCCCCCAAGCGGCCTATCAAGAGACCCAGTACTTC | CASSPPQAAYQETQYF
. | TRBJ1-1 | . | TRBV14 | TGTGCCAGCAGCCGGTTTGGACAGTTGAACACTGAAGCTTTCTTT | CASSRFGQLNTEAFF
TRBD2 | TRBJ2-3 | . | TRBV11-2 | TGTGCCAGCAGCTGGGACTGGCGGGAGGCTTCAGATACGCAGTATTTT | CASSWDWREASDTQYF
. | TRBJ1-2 | . | TRBV30 | TGTGCCTGGAGTTCCGCAGCAGGGCGAAACTATGGCTACACCTTC | CAWSSAAGRNYGYTF
. | TRBJ1-2 | . | TRBV6-1 | TGTGCCAGCAGTCCAAATCCGGGGGGCAGCGGCTACACCTTC | CASSPNPGGSGYTF
. | TRBJ1-5 | . | TRBV4-1 | TGCGCCAGCAGCCAAGAGGGGGCCCGCCTGGGTTTCAATCAGCCCCAGCATTTT | CASSQEGARLGFNQPQHF
. | TRBJ1-1 | . | TRBV6-4 | TGTGCCAGCAAGGCAGGACAGATGAACACTGAAGCTTTCTTT | CASKAGQMNTEAFF
TRBD2 | TRBJ2-5 | . | TRBV6-5 | TGTGCCAGCAGTTACGCTAGCGGGAGTATTAATGAGACCCAGTACTTC | CASSYASGSINETQYF
. | TRBJ1-1 | . | TRBV25-1 | TGTGCCAGCAGTGAATATGACACCTCGAACACTGAAGCTTTCTTT | CASSEYDTSNTEAFF
. | TRBJ1-1 | . | TRBV4-1 | TGCGCCAGCAGCCAAGATCCCCCCGGGACTACTGAAGCTTTCTTT | CASSQDPPGTTEAFF
TRBD1 | TRBJ1-2 | few | TRBV2 | TGTGCCAGCAGGGGACAGGGCCGCGGTTATGGCTACACCTTC | CASRGQGRGYGYTF
TRBD1 | TRBJ2-7 | . | TRBV10-3 | TGTGCCATCAAGGGGGCGGATCGGGACGAGCAGTACTTC | CAIKGADRDEQYF
TRBD2 | TRBJ2-7 | . | TRBV19 | TGTGCCAGTGGCCCTGGGACTAGCGGGAGCATCTACGAGCAGTACTTC | CASGPGTSGSIYEQYF
. | TRBJ2-2 | once | TRBV10-3 | TGTGCCATCAGTACGGAGGGCCCGAACACCGGGGAGCTGTTTTTT | CAISTEGPNTGELFF
. | TRBJ2-3 | . | TRBV6-1 | TGTGCCAGCAGTGAAGGGAGTCAGGGGTCAGATACGCAGTATTTT | CASSEGSQGSDTQYF
TRBD1 | TRBJ1-4 | . | TRBV28 | TGTGCCAGCAGCCCCCCGACAGGGTTAAATGAAAAACTGTTTTTT | CASSPPTGLNEKLFF
. | TRBJ1-2 | once | TRBV7-8 | TGTGCCAGCAGCCTAACCGGGACACCACGCAGGGGCTACACCTTC | CASSLTGTPRRGYTF
TRBD1 | TRBJ1-3 | . | TRBV7-8 | TGTGCCAGCAGCCCCGCCCGAGGGGGCGCCTCTGGAAACACCATATATTTT | CASSPARGGASGNTIYF
. | TRBJ1-1 | . | TRBV7-3 | TGTGCCAGCAGCCTCAGGGCTGGGGAAGAAGCTTTCTTT | CASSLRAGEEAFF
TRBD1 | TRBJ2-7 | . | TRBV19 | TGTGCCAGTAGTATCCCAGGGGGCATTTACGAGCAGTACTTC | CASSIPGGIYEQYF
TRBD2 | TRBJ2-1 | few | TRBV7-9 | TGTGCCAGCAGCTCGAGCGGGAGCTACAATGAGCAGTTCTTC | CASSSSGSYNEQFF
TRBD2 | TRBJ2-1 | . | TRBV19 | TGTGCCAGTAGTATTGCTAGCGGGAGGTCTGTTCTTGAGCAGTTCTTC | CASSIASGRSVLEQFF
TRBD1 | TRBJ2-7 | few | TRBV6-5 | TGTGCCAGCAGTTACCCGGGACAGGATCCCTACGAGCAGTACTTC | CASSYPGQDPYEQYF
TRBD1 | TRBJ1-2 | . | TRBV5-1 | TGCGCCAGCAATAAGGAGACAGGGGCCAGGGGCTACACCTTC | CASNKETGARGYTF
. | TRBJ1-1 | once | TRBV19 | TGTGCCAGTAGCTCGCCTGCCTCGGGGGAAACTGAAGCTTTCTTT | CASSSPASGETEAFF
. | TRBJ2-3 | . | TRBV5-6 | TGTGCCAGCCGGGGGAGCGTAAGCACAGATACGCAGTATTTT | CASRGSVSTDTQYF
. | TRBJ2-1 | . | TRBV25-1 | TGTGCCAGCAGTTATGCCGGGGATTCCAATGAGCAGTTCTTC | CASSYAGDSNEQFF
. | TRBJ1-1 | . | TRBV10-1 | TGCGCCAGCACAAAGGGGTTAGCGAACACTGAAGCTTTCTTT | CASTKGLANTEAFF
TRBD2 | TRBJ2-1 | . | TRBV5-6 | TGTGCCAGCAGCTTGACTAGCGGGGGGAATGAGCAGTTCTTC | CASSLTSGGNEQFF
. | TRBJ1-6 | . | TRBV30 | TGTGCCTGGAATCCGGGAGCGACCAATTCACCCCTCCACTTT | CAWNPGATNSPLHF
. | TRBJ2-5 | few | TRBV5-5 | TGTGCCAGCAGCTTCGCCCCTGCGCTTGGAGAGACCCAGTACTTC | CASSFAPALGETQYF